This is a list of T cell receptor beta chains from one sample in a study of identical twins. MiXCR was run by TCRdb on the 5' RACE reads, yielding one entry per CDR3 protein. The sample shows around 470,000 distinct CDR3 sequences, 11% to 15% of them seen only once. These data also featured in a second study, about yellow fever vaccine responses in identical twins.

Sample: CD4+ T cells sorted from blood. These receptors were obtained from a woman between 18 and 30 years old in good health. Each CDR3 is given with its conserved first and last residue. The D gene is left open where the match is weak. The size field is filled for only some rows; it gives once, few, many or a size class.

v_gene	len	abundance	d_gene	j_gene	CDR3nt	CDR3aa
TRBV7-9	14	many	.	TRBJ2-6	TGTGCCAGCAGCGGGGGGTCTGGGGCCAACGTCCTGACTTTC	CASSGGSGANVLTF
TRBV2	18	.	TRBD2	TRBJ2-3	TGTGCCATCACCCCTATAGCGGGAGGGCGATTTAGCACAGATACGCAGTATTTT	CAITPIAGGRFSTDTQYF
TRBV29-1	13	few	.	TRBJ2-3	TGCAGCGTAGATTCGACCAACACAGATACGCAGTATTTT	CSVDSTNTDTQYF
TRBV12-3/TRBV12-4	14	many	TRBD2	TRBJ2-1	TGTGCCAGCAGTCTAGCGGGAGGGAGCAATGAGCAGTTCTTC	CASSLAGGSNEQFF
TRBV5-6	17	few	.	TRBJ2-3	TGTGCCAGCAGCGGAGAAAGTGGGCCCATCATCACAGATACGCAGTATTTT	CASSGESGPIITDTQYF
TRBV25-1	16	many	TRBD1	TRBJ2-1	TGTGCCAGCAGTGAAGATGGACAGGGAGCCTACAATGAGCAGTTCTTC	CASSEDGQGAYNEQFF
TRBV3-1	14	.	TRBD1	TRBJ2-7	TGTGCCAGCACCGGGGACAGGGGGTTGAACGAGCAGTACTTC	CASTGDRGLNEQYF
TRBV7-2	15	few	.	TRBJ1-2	TGTGCCAGCAGCTTAGAGTGGGAAGACTCAGCTGGCTACACCTTC	CASSLEWEDSAGYTF
TRBV28	17	few	.	TRBJ2-6	TGTGCCAGCAGGTCGACCGGGTTCGGGTCTGGGGCCAACGTCCTGACTTTC	CASRSTGFGSGANVLTF
TRBV28	13	.	.	TRBJ2-1	TGTGCCAGCGTCGGTAGTAAGTCCAATGAGCAGTTCTTC	CASVGSKSNEQFF
TRBV5-1	12	many	.	TRBJ2-5	TGTGCCAGCAGCTTGAAGCAAGAGACCCAGTACTTC	CASSLKQETQYF
TRBV29-1	13	many	.	TRBJ2-1	TGCAGCGTACTGACAGGAACCTACAATGAGCAGTTCTTC	CSVLTGTYNEQFF
TRBV20-1	13	.	TRBD1	TRBJ2-5	TGCAGTGCTTGGGGGACAGCCCAAGAGACCCAGTACTTC	CSAWGTAQETQYF
TRBV20-1	14	.	.	TRBJ2-5	TGCAGTGCTAGTTACGAATTGTACCAAGAGACCCAGTACTTC	CSASYELYQETQYF
TRBV5-1	18	few	TRBD2	TRBJ2-5	TGCGCCAGCAGCTTGGACGGGACTAGCGGGGGAAACCAAGAGACCCAGTACTTC	CASSLDGTSGGNQETQYF
TRBV6-5	14	.	TRBD2	TRBJ2-5	TGTGCCAGCAGTTATGGGAGGGCCCAAGGGACCCAGTACTTC	CASSYGRAQGTQYF
TRBV11-1	18	few	TRBD2	TRBJ2-1	TGTGCCAGCAGCTCTCCGGATAGCGGGAGCAGAAAGGTTGATGAGCAGTTCTTC	CASSSPDSGSRKVDEQFF
TRBV7-2	15	.	.	TRBJ2-3	TGTGCCAGCAGCTTTGTTGGGCAGGGGTGGGATACGCAGTATTTT	CASSFVGQGWDTQYF
TRBV20-1	14	few	TRBD2	TRBJ2-7	TGCAGTGCTAGCCGGGGGGGAGGCTCCTACGAGCAGTACTTC	CSASRGGGSYEQYF
TRBV15	16	few	.	TRBJ2-6	TGTGCCACCAGCAGAAAAAGGGAGTCTGGGGCCAACGTCCTGACTTTC	CATSRKRESGANVLTF
TRBV11-2	18	many	TRBD2	TRBJ2-3	TGTGCCAGCAGCCCGCGGACTAGCGGGGGGGCCCGAGCAGATACGCAGTATTTT	CASSPRTSGGARADTQYF
TRBV20-1	13	.	.	TRBJ1-5	TGCAGTGCTAGCCGAGATAGCAATCAGCCCCAGCATTTT	CSASRDSNQPQHF
TRBV7-9	15	many	TRBD1	TRBJ1-4	TGTGCCAGCAGCTCCTGGGACAGCTCGGATGAAAAACTGTTTTTT	CASSSWDSSDEKLFF
TRBV5-5	15	.	TRBD2	TRBJ2-7	TGTGCCAGCAGCTTAATGAGCGGGAGCTCCTACGAGCAGTACTTC	CASSLMSGSSYEQYF
TRBV3-1	12	many	.	TRBJ2-1	TGTGCCAGCACCCTCCCTGGTGGTGAGCAGTTCTTC	CASTLPGGEQFF
TRBV12-3/TRBV12-4	15	few	.	TRBJ1-1	TGTGCCAGCAGTCGCATCGGGCAGCCGAACACTGAAGCTTTCTTT	CASSRIGQPNTEAFF
TRBV12-3/TRBV12-4	14	once	.	TRBJ2-2	TGTGCCAGCACCTTCTACCCTTTGGACGGGGAGCTGTTTTTT	CASTFYPLDGELFF
TRBV20-1	13	.	TRBD2	TRBJ2-7	TGCAGTGCGGATCTTACTAGCGGCTACGAGCAGTACTTC	CSADLTSGYEQYF
TRBV3-1	14	.	.	TRBJ2-1	TGTGCCAGCAGCCAAGATAATCTCGGGCTCGAGCAGTTCTTC	CASSQDNLGLEQFF
TRBV5-5	14	few	.	TRBJ2-5	TGTGCCAGCAGCTTAGGGCAGATTCAAGAGACCCAGTACTTC	CASSLGQIQETQYF
TRBV30	14	few	.	TRBJ1-5	TGTGCCTGGAGTGTAGGGCAGCTAAATCAGCCCCAGCATTTT	CAWSVGQLNQPQHF
TRBV29-1	13	few	.	TRBJ2-7	TGCAGCGTTGATGGTGGGAAAGGAGACGAGCAGTACTTC	CSVDGGKGDEQYF
TRBV27	16	few	.	TRBJ1-5	TGTGCCAGCAGTTTATGGGGAGGCGGGAGCAATCAGCCCCAGCATTTT	CASSLWGGGSNQPQHF
TRBV7-9	15	many	.	TRBJ1-1	TGTGCCAGCAGCTTAGTCCGGGGACCTAGTACTGAAGCTTTCTTT	CASSLVRGPSTEAFF
TRBV15	16	.	TRBD1	TRBJ2-1	TGTGCCACCAGCAGAGATACGGGACAGGGCAACAATGAGCAGTTCTTC	CATSRDTGQGNNEQFF
TRBV27	14	few	.	TRBJ2-7	TGTGCCAGTGGGAGCTGGGTAAGCTCCTACGAGCAGTACTTC	CASGSWVSSYEQYF
TRBV4-1	14	few	.	TRBJ2-5	TGCGCCAGCAGCCCTCCCGAGAGCCGGGAGACCCAGTACTTC	CASSPPESRETQYF